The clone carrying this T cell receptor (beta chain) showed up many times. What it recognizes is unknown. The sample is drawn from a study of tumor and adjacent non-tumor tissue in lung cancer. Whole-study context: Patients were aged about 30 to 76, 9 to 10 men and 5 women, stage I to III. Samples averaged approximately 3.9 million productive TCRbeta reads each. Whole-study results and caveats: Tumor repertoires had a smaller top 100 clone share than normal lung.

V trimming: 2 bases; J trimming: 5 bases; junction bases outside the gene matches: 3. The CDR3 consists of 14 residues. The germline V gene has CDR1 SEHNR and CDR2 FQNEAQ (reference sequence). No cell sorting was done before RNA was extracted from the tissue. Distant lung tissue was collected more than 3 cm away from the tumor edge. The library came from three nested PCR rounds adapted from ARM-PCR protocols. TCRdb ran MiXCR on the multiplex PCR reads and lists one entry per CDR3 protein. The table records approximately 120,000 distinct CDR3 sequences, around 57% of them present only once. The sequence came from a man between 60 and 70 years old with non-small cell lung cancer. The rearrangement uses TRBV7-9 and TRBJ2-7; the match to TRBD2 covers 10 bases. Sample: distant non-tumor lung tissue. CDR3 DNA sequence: TGTGCCAGCAGCTTAACTAGCGGGATACACGAGCAGTACTTC. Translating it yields CASSLTSGIHEQYF.